This T cell receptor beta chain was profiled in a study of control samples from healthy donors and cancer patients. Data came from immunoSEQ multiplex PCR; TCRdb stores just in-frame clones and leaves some out. The data show tens of thousands of clones, 92% seen once. Trimming shortened V by 0 bases and J by 11 bases, and 8 bases separated the two germline ends. CDR3 length: 13 amino acids. Germline loops: CDR1 SGHAT, CDR2 FQNNGV. The rearrangement uses TRBV11-2 and TRBJ1-6; unclear D gene. Material: blood. The source of this sequence is a woman in her fifties or sixties in good health. CDR3 residues: CASSLDLTAPLHF. The CDR3 DNA sequence: TGTGCCAGCAGCTTAGATCTAACGGCACCCCTCCACTTT.